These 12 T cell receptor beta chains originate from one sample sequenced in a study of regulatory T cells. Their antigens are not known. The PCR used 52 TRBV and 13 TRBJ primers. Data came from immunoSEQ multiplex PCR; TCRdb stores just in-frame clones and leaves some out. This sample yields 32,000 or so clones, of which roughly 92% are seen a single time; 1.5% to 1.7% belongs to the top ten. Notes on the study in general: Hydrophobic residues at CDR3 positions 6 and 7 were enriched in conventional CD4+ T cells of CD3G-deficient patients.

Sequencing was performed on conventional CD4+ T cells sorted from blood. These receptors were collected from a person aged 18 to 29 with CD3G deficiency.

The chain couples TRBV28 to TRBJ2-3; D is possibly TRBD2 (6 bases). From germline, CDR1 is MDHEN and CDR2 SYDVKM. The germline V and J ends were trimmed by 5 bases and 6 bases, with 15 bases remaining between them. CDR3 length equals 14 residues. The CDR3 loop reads CASSGRSPADTQYF. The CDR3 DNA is TGTGCCAGCAGTGGGAGGTCCCCTGCGGATACGCAGTATTTT.

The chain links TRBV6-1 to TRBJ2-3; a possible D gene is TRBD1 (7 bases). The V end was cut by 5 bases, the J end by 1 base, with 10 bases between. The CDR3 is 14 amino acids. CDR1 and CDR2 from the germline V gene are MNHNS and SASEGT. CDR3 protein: CASSTGEGTDTQYF. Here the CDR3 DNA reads TGTGCCAGCAGTACAGGGGAGGGCACAGATACGCAGTATTTT.

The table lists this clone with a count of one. The DNA of the CDR3 is TGTGCCAGCAGCGCCACCCGGCAAGGGACTGAAGCTTTCTTT. It codes for CASSATRQGTEAFF. This rearrangement joins TRBV6-1 to TRBJ1-1; D gene unclear. This CDR3 is built from 14 residues. V was cut by 6 bases and J by 5 bases, with 16 bases left in between. Per germline, CDR1 MNHNS and CDR2 SASEGT.

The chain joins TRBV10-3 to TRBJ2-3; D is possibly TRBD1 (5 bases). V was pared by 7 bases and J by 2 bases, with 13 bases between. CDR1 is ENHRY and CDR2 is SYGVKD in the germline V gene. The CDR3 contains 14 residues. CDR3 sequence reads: CAIKGSFSTDTQYF. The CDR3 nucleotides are TGTGCCATCAAGGGGTCCTTCTCCACAGATACGCAGTATTTT.

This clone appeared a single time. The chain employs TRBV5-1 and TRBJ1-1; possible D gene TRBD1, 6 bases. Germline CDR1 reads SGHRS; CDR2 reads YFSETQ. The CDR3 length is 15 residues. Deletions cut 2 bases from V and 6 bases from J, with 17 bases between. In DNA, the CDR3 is TGCGCCAGCAGCTTTGGGACACCCAAGCGGTCTGAAGCTTTCTTT. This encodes CASSFGTPKRSEAFF. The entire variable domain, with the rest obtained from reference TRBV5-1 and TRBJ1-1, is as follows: KAGVTQTPRYLIKTRGQQVTLSCSPISGHRSVSWYQQTPGQGLQFLFEYFSETQRNKGNFPGRFSGRQFSNSRSEMNVSTLELGDSALYLCASSFGTPKRSEAFFGQGTRLTVV.

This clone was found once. The CDR3 spells CASSRTGGASYEQYF. The CDR3 DNA follows: TGCGCCAGCAGCCGGACAGGGGGCGCCTCCTACGAGCAGTACTTC. V usage is TRBV5-1 and J usage is TRBJ2-7; the match to TRBD1 covers 11 bases. The V segment lost 4 bases and the J segment 0 bases; nucleotides outside the gene matches: 3. Germline CDR1 and CDR2: SGHRS and YFSETQ. This CDR3 contains 15 residues.

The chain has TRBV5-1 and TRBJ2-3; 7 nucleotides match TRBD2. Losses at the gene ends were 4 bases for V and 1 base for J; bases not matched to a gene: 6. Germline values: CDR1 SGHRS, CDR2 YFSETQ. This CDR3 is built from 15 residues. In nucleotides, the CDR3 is TGCGCCAGCAGCCAAAGCGGGGCCCGCACAGATACGCAGTATTTT. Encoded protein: CASSQSGARTDTQYF. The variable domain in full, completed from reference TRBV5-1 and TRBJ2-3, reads KAGVTQTPRYLIKTRGQQVTLSCSPISGHRSVSWYQQTPGQGLQFLFEYFSETQRNKGNFPGRFSGRQFSNSRSEMNVSTLELGDSALYLCASSQSGARTDTQYFGPGTRLTVL.

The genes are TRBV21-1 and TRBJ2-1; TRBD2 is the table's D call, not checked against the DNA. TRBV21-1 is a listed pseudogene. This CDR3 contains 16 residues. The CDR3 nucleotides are TGTGCCAGCAGCCCCCCGGGGGTCCGGTCCTACAATGAGCAGTTCTTC. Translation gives CASSPPGVRSYNEQFF.

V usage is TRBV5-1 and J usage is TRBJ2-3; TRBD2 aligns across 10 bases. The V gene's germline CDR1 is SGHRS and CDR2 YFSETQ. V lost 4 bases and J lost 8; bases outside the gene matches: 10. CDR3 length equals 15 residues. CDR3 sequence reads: CASSDTSGAAGTQYF. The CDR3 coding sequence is TGCGCCAGCAGCGATACTAGCGGGGCGGCAGGTACGCAGTATTTT. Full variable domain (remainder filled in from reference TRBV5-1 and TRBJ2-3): KAGVTQTPRYLIKTRGQQVTLSCSPISGHRSVSWYQQTPGQGLQFLFEYFSETQRNKGNFPGRFSGRQFSNSRSEMNVSTLELGDSALYLCASSDTSGAAGTQYFGPGTRLTVL.

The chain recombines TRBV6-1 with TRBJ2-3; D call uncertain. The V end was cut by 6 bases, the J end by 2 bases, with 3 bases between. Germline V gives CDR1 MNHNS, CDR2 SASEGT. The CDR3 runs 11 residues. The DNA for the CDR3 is TGTGCCAGCAGGTCCACAGATACGCAGTATTTT. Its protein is CASRSTDTQYF.

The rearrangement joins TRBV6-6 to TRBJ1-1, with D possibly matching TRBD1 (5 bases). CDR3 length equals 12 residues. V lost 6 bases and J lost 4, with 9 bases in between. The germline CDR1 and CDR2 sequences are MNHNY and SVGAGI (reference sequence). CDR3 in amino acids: CASRAGPTEAFF. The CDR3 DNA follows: TGTGCCAGCAGGGCAGGGCCCACTGAAGCTTTCTTT.

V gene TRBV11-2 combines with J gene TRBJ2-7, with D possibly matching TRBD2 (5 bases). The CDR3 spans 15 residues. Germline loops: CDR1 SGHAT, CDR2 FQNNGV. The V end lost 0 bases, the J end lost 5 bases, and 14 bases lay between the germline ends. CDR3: CASSLDRGLLNEQYF. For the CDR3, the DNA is TGTGCCAGCAGCTTAGATCGAGGACTCCTGAACGAGCAGTACTTC.